The following is a TCR beta chain sequence with its context. Germline V CDR1 and CDR2: SNHLY, FYNNEI. The CDR3 is made up of 12 amino acids. V lost 3 bases, J lost 2 bases, and 4 bases lay in between. TCRdb's copy holds only in-frame clones and misses some; the assay was immunoSEQ multiplex PCR. Of 230,000 or so clones listed, about 91% are singletons. This entry is derived from a study of blood T cell repertoires in COVID-19. Study in general: Sites in the United States, Italy and Spain provided acute and convalescent COVID-19 samples. The cDNA or gDNA used as material had been derived from T cells, B-cell-depleted T cells, or PBMCs.

Participants were aged about 18 to 100 years, lived in under 25 US areas, and enrolled virtually. Cohort assignment relied on participant-reported clinical history. This TCR was recovered from a woman aged 40 to 50 with acute COVID-19. This chain connects TRBV2 to TRBJ1-2; D remains ambiguous. The specimen sequenced was PBMCs or T cells enriched from blood (not recorded which). CDR3 sequence (DNA): TGTGCCAGCAGTGACAGGAACTATGGCTACACCTTC. Protein product: CASSDRNYGYTF.